This TCR beta chain stems from a study of beta chain features in type 1 diabetes. Study results and limitations: Sequencing from cDNA could over-represent high-TCR-expressing cells. TCRB CDR3s from Type 1 diabetes patients were moderately but significantly shorter in all four CD4+ subsets.

Expressed TCRB transcripts got sequenced, as all isolated RNA was reverse transcribed. Sequencing used immunoSEQ multiplex PCR; TCRdb keeps in-frame clones, though not all of them. Of 500,000 to 800,000 clones listed, around 11% are singletons. With respect to this clone: Its antigen remains unknown.

CDR3 length equals 16 residues. V dropped 0 bases and J dropped 0 bases, with 11 bases sitting between them. Germline V gene sequence: CDR1 MNHEY, CDR2 SMNVEV (reference sequence). This TCR was recovered from a man younger than 40 with type 1 diabetes. This chain links TRBV27 with TRBJ1-2, with D tentatively TRBD1 (5 bases). Material: naive CD4+ T cells from blood. The CDR3 DNA reads as TGTGCCAGCAGTTTATCGAGACAGATAGCTAACTATGGCTACACCTTC. This sequence encodes CASSLSRQIANYGYTF.